This T cell receptor (beta chain) was sequenced for a study of T-cell memory formation after mild COVID-19. The table lists this clonotype with many counts. The antigen is unknown. 5'RACE primed at constant segments yielded TCR alpha and TCR beta cDNA libraries bearing sample barcodes and UMIs. TCRdb processed the 5' RACE reads anew with MiXCR; each CDR3 protein has one entry. Counted here are around 440,000 distinct CDR3 sequences, about 20% occurring once; the ten biggest clones make up approximately 13%. Study conclusions and caveats: The main location of contracting CD4+ clones was CM and EM, and that of contracting CD8+ clones was EMRA. Memory sampled before infection contained some responding clones, suggesting cross-reactive memory joined.

This CDR3 is 15 amino acids long. J gave up 1 base and V 7 bases, and 9 bases lay outside the gene matches. Germline V gene data show CDR1 as MNHEY and CDR2 as SVGEGT. This TCR was sampled from an adult woman who had mild COVID-19 (a few samples of this study predate the infection). Cell type and time point are not known. The chain is built from TRBV6-2 or TRBV6-3 and TRBJ2-7, with 8 bases matching TRBD2. The sample consisted of PBMCs or a T cell subset sorted from them (not recorded which). The DNA for the CDR3 is TGTGCCAGCAACCCGAGCGGGAGTAAATCCTACGAGCAGTACTTC. This codes for CASNPSGSKSYEQYF.